A single sample is the source of the 7 T cell receptor beta chains below, sequenced in a study of cytomegalovirus exposure and HLA in healthy donors. The PCR made use of 60 Vbeta and 13 Jbeta primers. The assay was immunoSEQ multiplex PCR, and TCRdb's table has in-frame clones only and misses some. The data hold some 200,000 clones, with just under 70% observed a single time. The sample was PBMCs. These receptors were obtained from a man in his forties or fifties in good health and CMV-seropositive.

The CDR3 nucleotides read TGTGCCAGCAGTTTAGTCGCCGGACAGGTGAACACTGAAGCTTTCTTT. Translation: CASSLVAGQVNTEAFF. The chain uses TRBV27 and TRBJ1-1; 7 nucleotides line up with TRBD1. The CDR3 is 16 amino acids. Trimming cost V 2 bases and J 0 bases; bases outside gene matches: 6. Germline CDR1 and CDR2: MNHEY and SMNVEV (reference sequence).

This clone has a handful of counts. The genes are TRBV4-1 and TRBJ2-7, with D perhaps TRBD2 (6 bases). Per the germline V gene, CDR1 is MGHRA and CDR2 is YSYEKL. Trimming shortened V by 0 bases and J by 9 bases, and 9 bases separated the two germline ends. The CDR3 contains 12 residues. Here the CDR3 reads CASSQETEGQYF. The CDR3 nucleotides are TGCGCCAGCAGCCAAGAAACGGAGGGGCAGTACTTC.

Concerning this clone itself: Distinct nucleotide sequences in the sample also encode this CDR3. In DNA, the CDR3 is TGTGCCAGCAGGGGACTTGCCTACGAGCAGTACTTC. Its protein is CASRGLAYEQYF. J is TRBJ2-7 and V is TRBV2; tentative D call: TRBD2 (6 bases). This CDR3 is 12 amino acids long. V lost 6 bases to trimming and J lost 2 bases, with 8 bases between them. CDR1 and CDR2 (germline): SNHLY, FYNNEI. The whole variable domain, filled in from reference TRBV2 and TRBJ2-7, reads EPEVTQTPSHQVTQMGQEVILRCVPISNHLYFYWYRQILGQKVEFLVSFYNNEISEKSEIFDDQFSVERPDGSNFTLKIRSTKLEDSAMYFCASRGLAYEQYFGPGTRLTVT.

The chain couples TRBV28 to TRBJ2-6, with 9 bases identical to TRBD1. CDR3 length equals 16 residues. From germline, CDR1 is MDHEN and CDR2 SYDVKM. Trimming took 3 bases from V and 4 from J; bases not matched to a gene: 4. CDR3: CASSFGTGSGANVLTF. The CDR3 region has the DNA TGTGCCAGCAGTTTCGGGACAGGGAGCGGGGCCAACGTCCTGACTTTC.

V is TRBV19 and J is TRBJ2-3; 7 nucleotides agree with TRBD2. CDR1 and CDR2 from the germline V gene are LNHDA and SQIVND (reference sequence). The CDR3 is made up of 14 amino acids. V dropped 3 bases and J dropped 3; count of bases not matched to a gene: 3. The CDR3 spells CASSISGDTDTQYF. DNA of the CDR3: TGTGCCAGTAGTATCAGCGGGGATACAGATACGCAGTATTTT.

This chain links TRBV7-2 with TRBJ2-3; possibly TRBD1 for D (6 bases). Trimming pared 1 base from V and 1 base from J, leaving 12 bases between. CDR3 size: 16 residues. Germline V CDR1 and CDR2: SGHTA, FQGNSA. This CDR3 is CASSLDRASGTDTQYF. The CDR3 coding sequence is TGTGCCAGCAGCTTAGACAGGGCCTCGGGCACAGATACGCAGTATTTT.

V is TRBV7-2 and J is TRBJ2-5; no clear D gene. Per the germline V gene, CDR1 is SGHTA and CDR2 is FQGNSA. Trimming took 2 bases from V and 4 from J, leaving 5 bases between them. This CDR3 is 12 amino acids long. The CDR3 nucleotides are TGTGCCAGCAGCTTACCGTTAGAGACCCAGTACTTC. It yields the protein CASSLPLETQYF.